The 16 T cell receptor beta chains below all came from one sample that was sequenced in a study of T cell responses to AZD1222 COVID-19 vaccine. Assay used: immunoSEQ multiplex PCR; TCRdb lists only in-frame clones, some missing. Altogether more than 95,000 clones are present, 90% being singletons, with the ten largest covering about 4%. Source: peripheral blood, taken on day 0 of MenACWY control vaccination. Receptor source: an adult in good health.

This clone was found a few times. The CDR3 spells CASRSTVERNYGYTF. The CDR3 DNA reads TGTGCCAGCAGATCTACAGTCGAGCGCAACTATGGCTACACCTTC. The rearrangement uses TRBV11-2 and TRBJ1-2; D unresolved. Trimming shortened V by 6 bases and J by 2 bases, and 16 bases separated the two germline ends. CDR1 is SGHAT and CDR2 is FQNNGV in the germline V gene. The CDR3 is made up of 15 amino acids.

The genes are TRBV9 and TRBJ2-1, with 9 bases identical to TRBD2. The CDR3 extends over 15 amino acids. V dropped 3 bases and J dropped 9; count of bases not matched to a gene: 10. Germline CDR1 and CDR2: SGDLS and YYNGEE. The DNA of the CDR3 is TGTGCCAGCAGCGCTAGCGGGAAAGCTGGAGGTGAGCAGTTCTTC. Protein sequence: CASSASGKAGGEQFF.

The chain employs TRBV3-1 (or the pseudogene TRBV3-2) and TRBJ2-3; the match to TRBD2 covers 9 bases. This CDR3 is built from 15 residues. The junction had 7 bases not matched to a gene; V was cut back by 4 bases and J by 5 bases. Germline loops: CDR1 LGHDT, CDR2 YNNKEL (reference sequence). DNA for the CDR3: TGTGCCAGCAGCCTTCCGGGACTAGCTAGAGATACGCAGTATTTT. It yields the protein CASSLPGLARDTQYF.

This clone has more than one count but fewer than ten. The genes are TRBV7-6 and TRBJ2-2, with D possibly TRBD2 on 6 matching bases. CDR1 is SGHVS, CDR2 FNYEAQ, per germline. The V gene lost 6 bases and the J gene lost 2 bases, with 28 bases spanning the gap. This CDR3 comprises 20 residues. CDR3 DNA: TGTGCCAGCAGTGCTAAGGGACTTGTCCGACTTCAGGTTAACACCGGGGAGCTGTTTTTT. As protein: CASSAKGLVRLQVNTGELFF.

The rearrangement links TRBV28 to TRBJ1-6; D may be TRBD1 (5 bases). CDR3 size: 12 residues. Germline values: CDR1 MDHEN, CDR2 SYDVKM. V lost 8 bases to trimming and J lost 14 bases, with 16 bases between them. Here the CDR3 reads CASGSGPKALHF. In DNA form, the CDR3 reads TGTGCCAGCGGTTCAGGGCCAAAGGCCCTCCACTTT. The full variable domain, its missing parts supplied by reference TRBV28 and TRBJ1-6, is DVKVTQSSRYLVKRTGEKVFLECVQDMDHENMFWYRQDPGLGLRLIYFSYDVKMKEKGDIPEGYSVSREKKERFSLILESASTNQTSMYLCASGSGPKALHFGNGTRLTVT.

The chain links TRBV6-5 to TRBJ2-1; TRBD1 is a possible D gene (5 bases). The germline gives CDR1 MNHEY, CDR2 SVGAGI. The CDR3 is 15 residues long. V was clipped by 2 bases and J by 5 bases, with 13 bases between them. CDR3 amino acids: CASSYVQGAHNEQFF. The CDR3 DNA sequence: TGTGCCAGCAGTTACGTCCAAGGGGCGCACAATGAGCAGTTCTTC.

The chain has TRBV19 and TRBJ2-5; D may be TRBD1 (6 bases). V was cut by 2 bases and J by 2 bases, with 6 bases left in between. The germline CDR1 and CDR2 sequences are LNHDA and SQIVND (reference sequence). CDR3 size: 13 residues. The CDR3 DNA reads TGTGCCAGTAGTATAAGGGGGCAAGAGACCCAGTACTTC. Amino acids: CASSIRGQETQYF. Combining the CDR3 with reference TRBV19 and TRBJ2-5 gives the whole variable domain DGGITQSPKYLFRKEGQNVTLSCEQNLNHDAMYWYRQDPGQGLRLIYYSQIVNDFQKGDIAEGYSVSREKKESFPLTVTSAQKNPTAFYLCASSIRGQETQYFGPGTRLLVL.

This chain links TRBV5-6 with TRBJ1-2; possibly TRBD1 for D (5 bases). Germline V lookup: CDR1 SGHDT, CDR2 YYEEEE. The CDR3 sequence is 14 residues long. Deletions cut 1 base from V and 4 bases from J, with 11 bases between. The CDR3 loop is CASSLRGRGYGYTF. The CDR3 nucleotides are TGTGCCAGCAGCTTGAGGGGAAGGGGCTATGGCTACACCTTC.

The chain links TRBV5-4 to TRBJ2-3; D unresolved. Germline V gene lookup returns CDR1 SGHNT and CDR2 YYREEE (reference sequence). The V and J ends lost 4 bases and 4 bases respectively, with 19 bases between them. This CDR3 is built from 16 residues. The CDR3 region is CASSRPSAPGADTQYF. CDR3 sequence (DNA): TGTGCCAGCAGCCGACCGAGCGCCCCTGGTGCAGATACGCAGTATTTT.

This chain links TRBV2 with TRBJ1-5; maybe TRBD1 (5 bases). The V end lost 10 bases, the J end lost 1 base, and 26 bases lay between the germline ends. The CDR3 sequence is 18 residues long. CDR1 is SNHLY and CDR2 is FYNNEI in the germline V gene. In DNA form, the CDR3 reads TGTGCCAACCGAGGTAGGGGTGGGGCGTATGGGAGCAATCAGCCCCAGCATTTT. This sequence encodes CANRGRGGAYGSNQPQHF. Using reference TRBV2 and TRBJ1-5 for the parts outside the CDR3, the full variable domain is EPEVTQTPSHQVTQMGQEVILRCVPISNHLYFYWYRQILGQKVEFLVSFYNNEISEKSEIFDDQFSVERPDGSNFTLKIRSTKLEDSAMYFCANRGRGGAYGSNQPQHFGDGTRLSIL.

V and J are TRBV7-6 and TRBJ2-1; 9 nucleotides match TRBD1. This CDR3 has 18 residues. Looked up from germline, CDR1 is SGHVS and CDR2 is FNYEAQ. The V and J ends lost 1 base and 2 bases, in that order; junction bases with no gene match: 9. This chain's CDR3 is CASSLVRGQGFAYNEQFF. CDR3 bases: TGTGCCAGCAGCTTAGTGAGGGGACAGGGATTTGCCTACAATGAGCAGTTCTTC.

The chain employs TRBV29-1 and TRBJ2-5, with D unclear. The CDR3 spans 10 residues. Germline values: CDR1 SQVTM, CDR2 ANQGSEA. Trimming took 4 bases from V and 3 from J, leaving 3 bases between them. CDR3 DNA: TGCAGCGTTGGGGAAGAGACCCAGTACTTC. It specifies CSVGEETQYF. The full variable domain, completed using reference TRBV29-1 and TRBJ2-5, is SAVISQKPSRDICQRGTSLTIQCQVDSQVTMMFWYRQQPGQSLTLIATANQGSEATYESGFVIDKFPISRPNLTFSTLTVSNMSPEDSSIYLCSVGEETQYFGPGTRLLVL.

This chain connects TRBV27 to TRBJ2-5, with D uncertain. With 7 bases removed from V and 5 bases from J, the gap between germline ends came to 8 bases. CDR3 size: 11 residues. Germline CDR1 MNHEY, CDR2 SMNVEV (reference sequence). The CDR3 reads CASKFMETQYF. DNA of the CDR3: TGTGCCAGCAAGTTTATGGAGACCCAGTACTTC.

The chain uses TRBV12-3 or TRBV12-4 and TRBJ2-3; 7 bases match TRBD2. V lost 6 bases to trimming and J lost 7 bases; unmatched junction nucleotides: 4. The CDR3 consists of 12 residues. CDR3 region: CASSQSGNTQYF. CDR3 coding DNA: TGTGCCAGCAGCCAAAGCGGGAATACGCAGTATTTT.

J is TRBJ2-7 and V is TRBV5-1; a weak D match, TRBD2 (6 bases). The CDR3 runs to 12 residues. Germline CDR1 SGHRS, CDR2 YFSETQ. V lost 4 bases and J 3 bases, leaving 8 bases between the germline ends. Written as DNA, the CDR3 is TGCGCCAGCAGCGGGGAGGTCTACGAGCAGTACTTC. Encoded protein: CASSGEVYEQYF.

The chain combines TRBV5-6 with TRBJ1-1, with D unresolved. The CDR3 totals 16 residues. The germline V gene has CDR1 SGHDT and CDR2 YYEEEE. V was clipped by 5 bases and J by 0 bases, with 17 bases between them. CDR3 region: CASSTYGRGMNTEAFF. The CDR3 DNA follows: TGTGCCAGCAGTACCTATGGGCGAGGGATGAACACTGAAGCTTTCTTT.